A selection of T cell receptor beta chains follows, all from one sample in a study of blood T cell repertoires in COVID-19. Assay: immunoSEQ multiplex PCR; the TCRdb copy retains only in-frame clones and omits some. Among approximately 80,000 clones listed, 65% to 90% were seen once. Source material: peripheral blood. Source of these receptors: an elderly man with acute or convalescent COVID-19. CDR3s include the opening cysteine and the closing phenylalanine or tryptophan. D genes are given only for firm matches. Some rows have no size entry. The others give once, few or many, or a class for an expanded clone.

v_call: TRBV7-9
clone_size: .
d_call: TRBD2
j_call: TRBJ2-7
cdr3_aa: CASSPDTSGPYEQYF
cdr3_nt: TGTGCCAGCAGCCCAGATACTAGCGGACCCTACGAGCAGTACTTC

v_call: TRBV7-8
clone_size: .
d_call: .
j_call: TRBJ1-3
cdr3_aa: CASSNDGGFFTSGNTIYF
cdr3_nt: TGTGCCAGCAGCAACGACGGGGGGTTCTTCACCTCTGGAAACACCATATATTTT

v_call: TRBV14
clone_size: .
d_call: .
j_call: TRBJ2-7
cdr3_aa: CASSQGSLAPFYEQYF
cdr3_nt: TGTGCCAGCAGCCAAGGGTCCCTAGCGCCCTTCTACGAGCAGTACTTC

v_call: TRBV7-3
clone_size: .
d_call: TRBD2
j_call: TRBJ2-3
cdr3_aa: CASSLTGTSVSDTQYF
cdr3_nt: TGTGCCAGCAGCTTAACCGGGACTAGCGTGAGTGATACGCAGTATTTT

v_call: TRBV28
clone_size: many
d_call: TRBD1
j_call: TRBJ2-7
cdr3_aa: CAIRTGSTYEQYF
cdr3_nt: TGTGCCATCCGGACAGGGTCTACCTACGAGCAGTACTTC

v_call: TRBV7-9
clone_size: few
d_call: TRBD2
j_call: TRBJ2-5
cdr3_aa: CASSLGAGEETQYF
cdr3_nt: TGTGCCAGCAGCTTAGGTGCGGGAGAAGAGACCCAGTACTTC

v_call: TRBV15
clone_size: few
d_call: TRBD2
j_call: TRBJ2-1
cdr3_aa: CATSRGTSGSFNEQFF
cdr3_nt: TGTGCCACCAGCAGAGGAACTAGCGGGAGTTTCAATGAGCAGTTCTTC

v_call: TRBV7-9
clone_size: once
d_call: TRBD1
j_call: TRBJ1-5
cdr3_aa: CASSPGTGNQPQHF
cdr3_nt: TGTGCCAGCAGCCCCGGGACAGGCAATCAGCCCCAGCATTTT

v_call: TRBV3-1/TRBV3-2
clone_size: .
d_call: TRBD1
j_call: TRBJ2-7
cdr3_aa: CASSQGQGLYEQYF
cdr3_nt: TGTGCCAGCAGCCAGGGACAGGGTTTGTACGAGCAGTACTTC

v_call: TRBV29-1
clone_size: .
d_call: .
j_call: TRBJ1-1
cdr3_aa: CSVYPDTMNTEAFF
cdr3_nt: TGCAGCGTTTATCCGGACACCATGAACACTGAAGCTTTCTTT

v_call: TRBV6-5
clone_size: .
d_call: TRBD1
j_call: TRBJ2-1
cdr3_aa: CASHYSGTGGFF
cdr3_nt: TGTGCCAGCCACTACTCCGGGACAGGGGGGTTCTTC

v_call: TRBV5-1
clone_size: .
d_call: TRBD2
j_call: TRBJ2-5
cdr3_aa: CASSGGLAGRVETQYF
cdr3_nt: TGCGCCAGCAGCGGGGGACTAGCGGGAAGGGTGGAGACCCAGTACTTC

v_call: TRBV6-5
clone_size: .
d_call: .
j_call: TRBJ1-2
cdr3_aa: CASRVSVTSGYTF
cdr3_nt: TGTGCCAGCAGGGTATCAGTCACGTCTGGCTACACCTTC

v_call: TRBV14
clone_size: .
d_call: .
j_call: TRBJ2-7
cdr3_aa: CASSQVLYEQYF
cdr3_nt: TGTGCCAGCAGCCAAGTACTCTACGAGCAGTACTTC

v_call: TRBV14
clone_size: .
d_call: .
j_call: TRBJ1-1
cdr3_aa: CASSPLGRDTEAFF
cdr3_nt: TGTGCCAGCAGCCCCCTCGGGCGGGACACTGAAGCTTTCTTT

v_call: TRBV6-5
clone_size: .
d_call: TRBD1
j_call: TRBJ2-5
cdr3_aa: CASTLGTVAETQYF
cdr3_nt: TGTGCCAGCACCCTGGGGACAGTTGCAGAGACCCAGTACTTC

v_call: TRBV28
clone_size: .
d_call: TRBD1
j_call: TRBJ2-5
cdr3_aa: CASRKQGVETQYF
cdr3_nt: TGTGCCAGCAGAAAACAGGGGGTGGAGACCCAGTACTTC

v_call: TRBV27
clone_size: .
d_call: TRBD1
j_call: TRBJ2-1
cdr3_aa: CASWGTGDSSYNEQFF
cdr3_nt: TGTGCCAGCTGGGGGACAGGGGATAGCTCCTACAATGAGCAGTTCTTC

v_call: TRBV7-3
clone_size: .
d_call: .
j_call: TRBJ2-1
cdr3_aa: CASSSSASSYNEQFF
cdr3_nt: TGTGCCAGCAGCTCCTCTGCTAGCTCCTACAATGAGCAGTTCTTC

v_call: TRBV5-1
clone_size: .
d_call: .
j_call: TRBJ2-1
cdr3_aa: CASSLAGPNEQFF
cdr3_nt: TGCGCCAGCAGCTTGGCAGGGCCGAATGAGCAGTTCTTC

v_call: TRBV7-8
clone_size: .
d_call: .
j_call: TRBJ2-3
cdr3_aa: CASGVRTFSSTDTQYF
cdr3_nt: TGTGCCAGCGGAGTCAGAACCTTCTCCTCCACAGATACGCAGTATTTT

v_call: TRBV5-1
clone_size: once
d_call: .
j_call: TRBJ1-6
cdr3_aa: CASSLEGRRDSPLHF
cdr3_nt: TGCGCCAGCAGCTTGGAAGGGAGAAGAGATTCACCCCTCCACTTT

v_call: TRBV7-2
clone_size: .
d_call: TRBD2
j_call: TRBJ2-7
cdr3_aa: CASSPLAGVSYEQYF
cdr3_nt: TGTGCCAGCAGTCCACTAGCGGGAGTCTCCTACGAGCAGTACTTC

v_call: TRBV4-2
clone_size: .
d_call: TRBD1
j_call: TRBJ1-2
cdr3_aa: CASSQQTGRDYGYTF
cdr3_nt: TGTGCCAGCAGCCAGCAGACAGGGAGAGACTATGGCTACACCTTC

v_call: TRBV6-6
clone_size: .
d_call: .
j_call: TRBJ2-1
cdr3_aa: CASSRISVSSYNEQFF
cdr3_nt: TGTGCCAGCAGTCGGATTAGCGTTTCCTCCTACAATGAGCAGTTCTTC

v_call: TRBV27
clone_size: .
d_call: .
j_call: TRBJ1-2
cdr3_aa: CASSSQIGDYGYTF
cdr3_nt: TGTGCCAGCAGTTCACAGATAGGGGACTATGGCTACACCTTC

v_call: TRBV19
clone_size: .
d_call: .
j_call: TRBJ2-7
cdr3_aa: CASSSGRFSRLGEQYF
cdr3_nt: TGTGCCAGTAGTAGCGGGCGTTTTTCGCGTTTAGGCGAGCAGTACTTC

v_call: TRBV19
clone_size: .
d_call: TRBD1
j_call: TRBJ1-5
cdr3_aa: CASSILPGQGAIQPQHF
cdr3_nt: TGTGCCAGTAGTATACTCCCCGGACAGGGGGCTATTCAGCCCCAGCATTTT

v_call: TRBV6-1
clone_size: .
d_call: .
j_call: TRBJ1-1
cdr3_aa: CASSDQGTDTEAFF
cdr3_nt: TGTGCCAGCAGTGATCAGGGGACGGACACTGAAGCTTTCTTT

v_call: TRBV6-5
clone_size: .
d_call: .
j_call: TRBJ2-1
cdr3_aa: CASSLLGPGEQFF
cdr3_nt: TGTGCCAGCAGCCTACTAGGACCGGGTGAGCAGTTCTTC

v_call: TRBV20-1
clone_size: .
d_call: TRBD1
j_call: TRBJ2-3
cdr3_aa: CSASSIGQGLFGGTDTQYF
cdr3_nt: TGCAGTGCTAGTTCCATAGGACAGGGGCTTTTTGGTGGCACAGATACGCAGTATTTT

v_call: TRBV7-9
clone_size: .
d_call: TRBD1
j_call: TRBJ1-3
cdr3_aa: CASSLRTDRGTGGNTIYF
cdr3_nt: TGTGCCAGCAGCTTACGGACCGACAGGGGAACGGGAGGAAACACCATATATTTT

v_call: TRBV7-3
clone_size: .
d_call: .
j_call: TRBJ1-1
cdr3_aa: CASSLKRGPLMNTEAFF
cdr3_nt: TGTGCCAGCAGCTTAAAGAGAGGGCCACTGATGAACACTGAAGCTTTCTTT

v_call: TRBV7-3
clone_size: .
d_call: TRBD2
j_call: TRBJ2-7
cdr3_aa: CASSPGTSRTYEQYF
cdr3_nt: TGTGCCAGCAGCCCCGGGACTAGCCGTACCTACGAGCAGTACTTC

v_call: TRBV27
clone_size: once
d_call: .
j_call: TRBJ2-5
cdr3_aa: CASSGAQETQYF
cdr3_nt: TGTGCCAGCAGTGGGGCCCAAGAGACCCAGTACTTC

v_call: TRBV11-2
clone_size: .
d_call: .
j_call: TRBJ2-7
cdr3_aa: CASSSRFVGEQYF
cdr3_nt: TGTGCCAGCAGCTCCCGTTTCGTCGGCGAGCAGTACTTC

v_call: TRBV7-3
clone_size: .
d_call: .
j_call: TRBJ1-2
cdr3_aa: CASSLIREGYTF
cdr3_nt: TGTGCCAGCAGCTTAATACGAGAAGGCTACACCTTC

v_call: TRBV19
clone_size: once
d_call: TRBD1
j_call: TRBJ1-2
cdr3_aa: CASSRDSYGYTF
cdr3_nt: TGTGCCAGTAGTAGGGACAGCTATGGCTACACCTTC

v_call: TRBV5-1
clone_size: once
d_call: .
j_call: TRBJ1-6
cdr3_aa: CASSSDTTDNSPLHF
cdr3_nt: TGCGCCAGCAGCTCGGACACTACTGATAATTCACCCCTCCACTTT

v_call: TRBV7-9
clone_size: .
d_call: .
j_call: TRBJ2-2
cdr3_aa: CASSSTGMGTGELFF
cdr3_nt: TGTGCCAGCAGCTCAACAGGGATGGGCACCGGGGAGCTGTTTTTT

v_call: TRBV6-5
clone_size: .
d_call: .
j_call: TRBJ1-1
cdr3_aa: CASSPRMNTEAFF
cdr3_nt: TGTGCCAGCAGTCCTCGTATGAACACTGAAGCTTTCTTT

v_call: TRBV18
clone_size: few
d_call: .
j_call: TRBJ1-6
cdr3_aa: CASSPSKTANSPLHF
cdr3_nt: TGTGCCAGCTCACCATCTAAGACAGCTAATTCACCCCTCCACTTT

v_call: TRBV28
clone_size: .
d_call: TRBD1
j_call: TRBJ1-2
cdr3_aa: CASSLDRDNYGYTF
cdr3_nt: TGTGCCAGCAGCCTTGACAGGGATAACTATGGCTACACCTTC

v_call: TRBV27
clone_size: .
d_call: .
j_call: TRBJ2-5
cdr3_aa: CASSQFWSDLQETQYF
cdr3_nt: TGTGCCAGCAGCCAATTCTGGAGCGACTTACAAGAGACCCAGTACTTC

v_call: TRBV19
clone_size: .
d_call: .
j_call: TRBJ1-6
cdr3_aa: CASRGGGRNSPLHF
cdr3_nt: TGTGCCAGTAGAGGTGGGGGCCGTAATTCACCCCTCCACTTT

v_call: TRBV5-1
clone_size: .
d_call: .
j_call: TRBJ2-1
cdr3_aa: CASSFWSSYNEQFF
cdr3_nt: TGCGCCAGCAGCTTTTGGAGCTCCTACAATGAGCAGTTCTTC

v_call: TRBV29-1
clone_size: .
d_call: .
j_call: TRBJ1-2
cdr3_aa: CSVEDWQGKGYTF
cdr3_nt: TGCAGCGTTGAAGACTGGCAGGGTAAAGGCTACACCTTC

v_call: TRBV28
clone_size: once
d_call: TRBD1
j_call: TRBJ1-2
cdr3_aa: CASSYGGGRVNYGYTF
cdr3_nt: TGTGCCAGCAGTTACGGAGGGGGCAGGGTAAACTATGGCTACACCTTC

v_call: TRBV5-5
clone_size: once
d_call: TRBD2
j_call: TRBJ2-1
cdr3_aa: CASSPWGLAGGISYNEQFF
cdr3_nt: TGTGCCAGCAGCCCGTGGGGACTAGCGGGAGGGATCTCCTACAATGAGCAGTTCTTC

v_call: TRBV6-2/TRBV6-3
clone_size: once
d_call: TRBD1
j_call: TRBJ1-5
cdr3_aa: CASSRGQPNQPQHF
cdr3_nt: TGTGCCAGCAGTAGGGGACAGCCCAATCAGCCCCAGCATTTT

v_call: TRBV28
clone_size: .
d_call: TRBD2
j_call: TRBJ2-1
cdr3_aa: CASREGSYNEQFF
cdr3_nt: TGTGCCAGTCGGGAGGGGTCCTACAATGAGCAGTTCTTC

v_call: TRBV28
clone_size: .
d_call: .
j_call: TRBJ2-7
cdr3_aa: CASSPPTATYEQYF
cdr3_nt: TGTGCCAGCAGTCCTCCGACAGCGACCTACGAGCAGTACTTC

v_call: TRBV18
clone_size: .
d_call: .
j_call: TRBJ1-6
cdr3_aa: CASSPNQGNSPLHF
cdr3_nt: TGTGCCAGCTCACCAAACCAGGGAAATTCACCCCTCCACTTT